The present entry profiles one T cell receptor (beta chain) with its context. Germline CDR1 reads SGDLS; CDR2 reads YYNGEE. This CDR3 spans 15 amino acids. V lost 3 bases, J lost 7 bases, and 16 bases lay in between. The TCR beta repertoire was assessed by survey-level immunoSEQ sequencing. Assay: immunoSEQ multiplex PCR; the TCRdb copy retains only in-frame clones and omits some. This table holds 45,000 to 55,000 clones, approximately 93% found once. What was sequenced was PBMCs. The chain employs TRBV9 and TRBJ1-4; a weak D match, TRBD1 (6 bases). The clonotype originates from a man aged 35 to 55 with rheumatoid arthritis. Written as DNA, the CDR3 is TGTGCCAGCAGCGCCCCACACAGGGAGAGTGAAAAACTGTTTTTT. It encodes CASSAPHRESEKLFF.